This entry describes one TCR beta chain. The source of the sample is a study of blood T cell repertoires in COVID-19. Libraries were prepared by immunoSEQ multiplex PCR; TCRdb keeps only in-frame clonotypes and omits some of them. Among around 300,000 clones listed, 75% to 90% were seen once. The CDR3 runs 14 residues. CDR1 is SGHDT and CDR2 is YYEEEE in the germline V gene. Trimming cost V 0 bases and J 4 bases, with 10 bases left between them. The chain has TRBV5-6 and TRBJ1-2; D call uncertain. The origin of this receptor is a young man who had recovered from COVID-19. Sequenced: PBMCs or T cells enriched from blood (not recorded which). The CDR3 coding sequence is TGTGCCAGCAGCTTGGGGGCGACAAGCTATGGCTACACCTTC. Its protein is CASSLGATSYGYTF.